This paragraph reports one T cell receptor beta chain. This study enrolled people aged about 18 to 100 from about two dozen US geographic areas. Clinical history as reported by participants underpinned cohort assignment. The authors' processing: Estimation of nucleated cell counts relied on the amplification of reference gene primers. The table came from immunoSEQ multiplex PCR; TCRdb's copy has only in-frame clones and leaves some out. Clone size and V and J calls were adopted from that table, with D and trimming inferred from the DNA. The repertoire holds roughly 250,000 clones, with approximately 84% as singletons. These data belong to a study of blood T cell repertoires in COVID-19. Background on the study: T cells, B-cell-depleted T cells, or PBMCs provided the cDNA or gDNA that served as material.

The CDR3 is 13 amino acids. The V gene end was trimmed by 1 base and the J gene end by 7 bases; junction bases not matched to a gene: 4. The germline V gene encodes CDR1 SGHTA and CDR2 FQGTGA. This TCR was recovered from a woman aged 40-49 years with acute COVID-19. The chain recombines TRBV7-3 with TRBJ2-7; 7 bases fit TRBD2. Sequencing was done on a sample of PBMCs or T cells enriched from blood (not recorded which). The DNA for the CDR3 is TGTGCCAGCAGCTTAAGTCGGACTAGGGAGCAGTACTTC. Its protein product is CASSLSRTREQYF.